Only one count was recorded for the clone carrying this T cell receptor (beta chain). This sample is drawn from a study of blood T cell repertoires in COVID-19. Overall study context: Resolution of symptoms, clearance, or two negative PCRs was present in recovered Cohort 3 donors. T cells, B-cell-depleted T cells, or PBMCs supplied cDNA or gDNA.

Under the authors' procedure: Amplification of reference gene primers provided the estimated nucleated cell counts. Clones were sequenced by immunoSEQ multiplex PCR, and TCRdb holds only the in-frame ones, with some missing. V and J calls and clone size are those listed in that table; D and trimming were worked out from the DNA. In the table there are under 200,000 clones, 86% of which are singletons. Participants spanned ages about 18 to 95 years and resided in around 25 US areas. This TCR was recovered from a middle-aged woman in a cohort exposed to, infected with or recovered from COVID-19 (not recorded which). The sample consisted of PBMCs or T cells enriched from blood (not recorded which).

The CDR3 DNA is TGTGCCAGCAAGACGACAGTTTATTCACCCCTCCACTTT. Its translation: CASKTTVYSPLHF. The chain couples TRBV6-1 to TRBJ1-6, with TRBD1 as a possible D gene (5 bases). The CDR3 extends over 13 amino acids. Trimming pared 7 bases from V and 8 bases from J, leaving 12 bases between. Germline CDR1 is MNHNS and CDR2 is SASEGT.